The 6 T cell receptor beta chains in this list originate from one sample, sequenced in a study of a mutant IDH1 vaccine in newly diagnosed glioma. TCRdb keeps only in-frame clones here, not all; method: immunoSEQ multiplex PCR. The sample holds some 60,000 clones, under 90% seen once. Specified time point: week 11, during vaccination. Doses comprised 300 ug of mutant IDH1 20-mer peptide each, plus topical imiquimod. Their recognized antigens are unknown. The starting material was PBMCs, obtained from a glioma patient whose treatment included an IDH1 peptide vaccine. Source of these receptors: a man aged 25-40 years with glioma.

The chain has TRBV9 and TRBJ2-7; no clear D gene. Deletions cut 0 bases from V and 4 bases from J, with 11 bases between. The CDR3 spans 14 residues. Germline CDR1 and CDR2: SGDLS and YYNGEE. The chain's CDR3 is CASSVGPRSYEQYF. The CDR3, as DNA: TGTGCCAGCAGCGTAGGACCTAGGAGTTACGAGCAGTACTTC.

The J gene is TRBJ1-5, the V gene TRBV4-3; D unresolved. Germline CDR1 is LGHNA and CDR2 is YSLEER. This CDR3 spans 14 amino acids. V lost 0 bases, J lost 6 bases, and 9 bases lay in between. CDR3 coding DNA: TGCGCCAGCAGCCAAGAGAGCGGGCTTCAGCCCCAGCATTTT. Amino acid sequence: CASSQESGLQPQHF.

The chain carries TRBV19 and TRBJ2-1, with TRBD1 matching 8 bases. Germline V lookup: CDR1 LNHDA, CDR2 SQIVND (reference sequence). The junction had 5 bases not matched to a gene; V was cut back by 9 bases and J by 10 bases. The length of the CDR3 is 11 residues. The CDR3: CASGQGWEQFF. CDR3 sequence (DNA): TGTGCCAGCGGACAGGGTTGGGAGCAGTTCTTC. Based on the CDR3 plus reference TRBV19 and TRBJ2-1, the full variable domain is DGGITQSPKYLFRKEGQNVTLSCEQNLNHDAMYWYRQDPGQGLRLIYYSQIVNDFQKGDIAEGYSVSREKKESFPLTVTSAQKNPTAFYLCASGQGWEQFFGPGTRLTVL.

The V and J genes are TRBV9 and TRBJ1-1; 8 bases are a match to TRBD1. The CDR3 has 17 amino acids. Per germline, CDR1 SGDLS and CDR2 YYNGEE. Losses at the gene ends were 3 bases for V and 0 bases for J; bases not matched to a gene: 10. DNA for the CDR3: TGTGCCAGCAGCGGATTGGACAGGGTGACTTTGAACACTGAAGCTTTCTTT. This gives the protein CASSGLDRVTLNTEAFF.

CDR3: CASSYSRGSAGELFF. In nucleotides, the CDR3 is TGTGCCAGCAGTTACTCGAGGGGCTCGGCCGGGGAGCTGTTTTTT. This chain connects TRBV6-6 to TRBJ2-2; D may correspond to TRBD1 or TRBD2 (5 bases each). Trimming cost V 0 bases and J 6 bases, with 11 bases left between them. The CDR3 spans 15 residues. Germline CDR1 is MNHNY and CDR2 is SVGAGI (reference sequence).

The chain is built from TRBV29-1 and TRBJ2-6, with D maybe TRBD2 (5 bases). The CDR3 has 14 residues. Germline V gives CDR1 SQVTM, CDR2 ANQGSEA. V lost 5 bases, J lost 4 bases, and 12 bases lay in between. CDR3 sequence: CSVRGISGANVLTF. As DNA, the CDR3 is TGCAGCGTTCGGGGTATCTCCGGGGCCAACGTCCTGACTTTC.